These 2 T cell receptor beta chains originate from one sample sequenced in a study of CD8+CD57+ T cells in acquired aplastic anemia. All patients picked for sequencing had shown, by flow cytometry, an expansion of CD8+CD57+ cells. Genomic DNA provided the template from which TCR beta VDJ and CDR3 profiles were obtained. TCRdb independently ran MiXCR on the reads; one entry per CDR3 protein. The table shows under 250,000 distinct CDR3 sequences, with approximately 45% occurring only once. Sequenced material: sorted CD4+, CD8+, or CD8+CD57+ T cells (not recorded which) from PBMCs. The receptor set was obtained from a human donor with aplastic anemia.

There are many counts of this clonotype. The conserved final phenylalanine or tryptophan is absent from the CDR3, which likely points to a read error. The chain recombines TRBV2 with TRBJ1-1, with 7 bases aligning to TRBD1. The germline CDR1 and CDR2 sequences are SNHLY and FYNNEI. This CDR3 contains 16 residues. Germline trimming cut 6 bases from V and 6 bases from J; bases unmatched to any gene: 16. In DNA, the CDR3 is TGTGCCAGCAGACGTCGACAGGGACGAAGAACCTCTGAAGCTTTCCTT. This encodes CASRRRQGRRTSEAFL.

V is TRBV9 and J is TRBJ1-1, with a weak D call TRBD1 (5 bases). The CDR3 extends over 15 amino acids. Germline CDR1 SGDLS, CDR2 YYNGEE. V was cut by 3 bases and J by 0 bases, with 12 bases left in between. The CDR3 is CASSAPPGMNTEAFF. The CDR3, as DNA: TGTGCCAGCAGCGCCCCGCCAGGGATGAACACTGAAGCTTTCTTT. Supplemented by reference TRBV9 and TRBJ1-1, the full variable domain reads DSGVTQTPKHLITATGQRVTLRCSPRSGDLSVYWYQQSLDQGLQFLIQYYNGEERAKGNILERFSAQQFPDLHSELNLSSLELGDSALYFCASSAPPGMNTEAFFGQGTRLTVV.